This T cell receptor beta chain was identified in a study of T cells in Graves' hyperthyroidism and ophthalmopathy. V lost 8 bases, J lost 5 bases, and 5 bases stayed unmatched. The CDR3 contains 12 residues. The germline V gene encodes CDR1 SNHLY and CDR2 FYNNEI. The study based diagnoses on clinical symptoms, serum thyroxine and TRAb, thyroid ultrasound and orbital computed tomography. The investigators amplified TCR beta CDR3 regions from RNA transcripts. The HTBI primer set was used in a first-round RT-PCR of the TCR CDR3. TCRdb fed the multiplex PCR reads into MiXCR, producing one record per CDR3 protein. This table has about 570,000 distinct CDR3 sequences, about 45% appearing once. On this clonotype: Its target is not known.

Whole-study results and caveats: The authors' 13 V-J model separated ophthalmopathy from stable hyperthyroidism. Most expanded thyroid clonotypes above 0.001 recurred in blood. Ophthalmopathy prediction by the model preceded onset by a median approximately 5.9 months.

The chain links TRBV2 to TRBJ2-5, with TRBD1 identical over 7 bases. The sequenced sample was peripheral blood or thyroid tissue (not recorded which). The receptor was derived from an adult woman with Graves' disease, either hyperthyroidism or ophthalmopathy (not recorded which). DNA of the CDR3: TGTGCCAGCCGACAGGGCGCGGAGACCCAGTACTTC. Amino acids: CASRQGAETQYF.